This T cell receptor (beta chain) was captured by sequencing in a study of CD8+CD57+ T cells in acquired aplastic anemia. The CDR3 spans 14 residues. Germline-derived CDR1 and CDR2 are SQVTM and ANQGSEA. V lost 6 bases to trimming and J lost 2 bases; unmatched junction nucleotides: 3. According to the study, genomic DNA was the template for TCR beta VDJ and CDR3 profiling. TCRdb redid the calling of the reads with MiXCR, one entry per CDR3 protein. This sample has around 200,000 distinct CDR3 sequences, with roughly 50% found just once. For sequencing, patients were chosen who had shown expansion of CD8+CD57+ cells by flow cytometry.

This clonotype was sampled from a human donor with aplastic anemia. Sequenced sample: sorted CD4+, CD8+, or CD8+CD57+ T cells (not recorded which) from PBMCs. The V and J genes are TRBV29-1 and TRBJ2-3; 12 bases map to TRBD1. In nucleotides, the CDR3 is TGCAGCGTAGGGACAGGGGGCGTCACAGATACGCAGTATTTT. Translating gives CSVGTGGVTDTQYF.